This TCR beta chain was observed in a study of blood T cell repertoires in COVID-19. Study summary: Sample material is recorded as cDNA or gDNA derived from T cells, B-cell-depleted T cells, or PBMCs.

The method was immunoSEQ multiplex PCR; TCRdb's version includes in-frame clones alone and lacks a portion of them. The table records roughly 88,000 clones, about nine tenths of them present only once. Germline trimming cut 7 bases from V and 1 base from J; bases unmatched to any gene: 16. Per the germline V gene, CDR1 is MNHEY and CDR2 is SMNVEV (reference sequence). The CDR3 sequence is 19 residues long. The sequence came from a woman in her forties or fifties in a cohort sampled during active COVID-19. The chain carries TRBV27 and TRBJ2-2, with 9 bases aligning to TRBD2. Material for sequencing was peripheral blood. The CDR3, as DNA: TGTGCCAGCAAACCTGGGGGTGGCGGGAGGGCACTGAACACCGGGGAGCTGTTTTTT. It translates to CASKPGGGGRALNTGELFF.